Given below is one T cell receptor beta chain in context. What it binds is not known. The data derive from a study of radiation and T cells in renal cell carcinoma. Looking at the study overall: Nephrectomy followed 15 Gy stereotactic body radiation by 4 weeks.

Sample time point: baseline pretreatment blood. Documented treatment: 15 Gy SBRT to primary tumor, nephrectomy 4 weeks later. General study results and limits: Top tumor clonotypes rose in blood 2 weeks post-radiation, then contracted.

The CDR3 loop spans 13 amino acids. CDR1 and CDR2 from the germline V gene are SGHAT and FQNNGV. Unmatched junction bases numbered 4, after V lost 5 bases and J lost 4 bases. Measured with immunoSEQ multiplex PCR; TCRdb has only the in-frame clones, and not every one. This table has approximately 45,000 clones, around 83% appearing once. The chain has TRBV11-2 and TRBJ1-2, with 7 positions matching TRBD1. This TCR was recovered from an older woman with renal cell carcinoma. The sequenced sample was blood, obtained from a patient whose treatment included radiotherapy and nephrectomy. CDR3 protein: CASSTTGSYGYTF. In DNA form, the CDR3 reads TGTGCCAGCAGCACGACAGGGAGCTATGGCTACACCTTC.